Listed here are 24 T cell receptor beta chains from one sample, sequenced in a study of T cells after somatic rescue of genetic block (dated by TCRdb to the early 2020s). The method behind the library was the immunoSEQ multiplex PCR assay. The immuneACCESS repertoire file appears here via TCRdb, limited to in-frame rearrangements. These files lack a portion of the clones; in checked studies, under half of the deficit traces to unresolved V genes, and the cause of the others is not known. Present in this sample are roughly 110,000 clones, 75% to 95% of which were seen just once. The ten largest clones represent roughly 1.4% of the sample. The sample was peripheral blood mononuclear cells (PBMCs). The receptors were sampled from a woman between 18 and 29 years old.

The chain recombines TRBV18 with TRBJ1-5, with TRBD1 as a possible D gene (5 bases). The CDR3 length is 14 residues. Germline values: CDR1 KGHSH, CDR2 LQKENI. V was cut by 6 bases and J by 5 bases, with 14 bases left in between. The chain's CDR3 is CASSPRGADQPQHF. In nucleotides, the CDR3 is TGTGCCAGCTCCCCGAGAGGGGCCGATCAGCCCCAGCATTTT.

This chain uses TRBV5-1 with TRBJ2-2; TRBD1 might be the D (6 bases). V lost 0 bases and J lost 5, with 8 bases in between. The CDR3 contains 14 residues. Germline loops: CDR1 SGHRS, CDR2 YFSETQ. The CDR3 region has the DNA TGCGCCAGCAGCTTGGCCCAGGGGACCGGGGAGCTGTTTTTT. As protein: CASSLAQGTGELFF.

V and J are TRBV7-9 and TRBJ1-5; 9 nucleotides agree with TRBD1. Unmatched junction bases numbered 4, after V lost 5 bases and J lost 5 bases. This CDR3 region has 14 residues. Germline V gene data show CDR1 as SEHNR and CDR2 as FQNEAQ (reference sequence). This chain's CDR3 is CASSPGQGYQPQHF. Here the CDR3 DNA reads TGTGCCAGCAGCCCGGGACAGGGATATCAGCCCCAGCATTTT. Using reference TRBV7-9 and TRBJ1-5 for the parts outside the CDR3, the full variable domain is DTGVSQNPRHKITKRGQNVTFRCDPISEHNRLYWYRQTLGQGPEFLTYFQNEAQLEKSRLLSDRFSAERPKGSFSTLEIQRTEQGDSAMYLCASSPGQGYQPQHFGDGTRLSIL.

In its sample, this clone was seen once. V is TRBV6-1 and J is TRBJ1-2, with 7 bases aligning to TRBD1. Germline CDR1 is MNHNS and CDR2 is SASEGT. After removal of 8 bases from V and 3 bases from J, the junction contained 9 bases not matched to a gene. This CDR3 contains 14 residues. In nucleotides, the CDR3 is TGTGCCAGCCTCCGGGACAGAGACTACTATGGCTACACCTTC. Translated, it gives CASLRDRDYYGYTF.

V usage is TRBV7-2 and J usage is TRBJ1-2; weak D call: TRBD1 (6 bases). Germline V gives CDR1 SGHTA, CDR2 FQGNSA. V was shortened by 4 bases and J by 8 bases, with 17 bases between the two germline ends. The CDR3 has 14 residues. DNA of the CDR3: TGTGCCAGCAGCTCAGAAACAGGGACGGACGGCTACACCTTC. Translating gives CASSSETGTDGYTF.

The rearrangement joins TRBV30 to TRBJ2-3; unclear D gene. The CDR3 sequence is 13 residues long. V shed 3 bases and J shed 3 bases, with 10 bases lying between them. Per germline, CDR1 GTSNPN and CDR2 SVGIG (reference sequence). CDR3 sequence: CAWSDQWTDTQYF. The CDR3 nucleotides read TGTGCCTGGAGCGACCAATGGACAGATACGCAGTATTTT.

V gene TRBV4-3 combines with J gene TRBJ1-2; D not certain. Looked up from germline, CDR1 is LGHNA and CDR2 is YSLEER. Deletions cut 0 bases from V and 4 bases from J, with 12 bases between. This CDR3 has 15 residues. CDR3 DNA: TGCGCCAGCAGCCAAGATCTGGTTTCCGGCTATGGCTACACCTTC. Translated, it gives CASSQDLVSGYGYTF.

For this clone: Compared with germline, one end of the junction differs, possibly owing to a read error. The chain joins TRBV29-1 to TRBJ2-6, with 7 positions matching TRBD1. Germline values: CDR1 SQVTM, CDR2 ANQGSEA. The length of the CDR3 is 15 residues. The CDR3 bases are TGCAGCGTACGGACAGGATCTTCTGCGGCCAACGTCCTGACTTTC. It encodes CSVRTGSSAANVLTF.

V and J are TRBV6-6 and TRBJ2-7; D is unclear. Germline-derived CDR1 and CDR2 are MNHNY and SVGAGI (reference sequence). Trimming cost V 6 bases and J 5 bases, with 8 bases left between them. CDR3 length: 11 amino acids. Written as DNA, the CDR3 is TGTGCCAGCAGCCTCCTACACGAGCAGTACTTC. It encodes CASSLLHEQYF.

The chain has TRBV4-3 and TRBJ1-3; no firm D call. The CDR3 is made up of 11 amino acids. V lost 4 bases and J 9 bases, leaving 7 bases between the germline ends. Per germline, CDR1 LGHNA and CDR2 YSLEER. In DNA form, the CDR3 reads TGCGCCAGCAGCCGGGCCGCCACCATATATTTT. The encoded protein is CASSRAATIYF.

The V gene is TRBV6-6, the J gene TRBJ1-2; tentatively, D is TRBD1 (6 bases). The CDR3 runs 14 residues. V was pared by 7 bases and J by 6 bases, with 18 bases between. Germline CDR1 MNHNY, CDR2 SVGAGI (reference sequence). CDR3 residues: CASTKGGRLDGYTF. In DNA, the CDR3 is TGTGCCAGCACCAAAGGGGGTAGGCTCGATGGCTACACCTTC.

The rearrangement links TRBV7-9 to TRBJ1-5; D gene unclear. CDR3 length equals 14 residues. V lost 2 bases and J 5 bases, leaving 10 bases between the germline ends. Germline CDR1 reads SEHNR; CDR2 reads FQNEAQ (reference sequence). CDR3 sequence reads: CASSLRPGDQPQHF. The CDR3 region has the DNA TGTGCCAGCAGCTTACGCCCGGGCGATCAGCCCCAGCATTTT.

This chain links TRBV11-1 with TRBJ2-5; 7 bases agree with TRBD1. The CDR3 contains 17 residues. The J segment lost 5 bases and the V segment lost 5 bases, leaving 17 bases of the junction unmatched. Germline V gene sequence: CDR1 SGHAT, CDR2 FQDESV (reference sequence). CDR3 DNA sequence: TGTGCCAGCAGCCCCTCGGAGGACAGGATAGGTGCGGAGACCCAGTACTTC. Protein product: CASSPSEDRIGAETQYF.

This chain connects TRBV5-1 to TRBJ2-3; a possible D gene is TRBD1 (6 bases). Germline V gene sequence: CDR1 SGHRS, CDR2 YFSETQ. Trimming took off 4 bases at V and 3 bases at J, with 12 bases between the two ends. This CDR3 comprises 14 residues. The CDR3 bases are TGCGCCAGCAGCCCGCGACAGGTGACAGATACGCAGTATTTT. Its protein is CASSPRQVTDTQYF.

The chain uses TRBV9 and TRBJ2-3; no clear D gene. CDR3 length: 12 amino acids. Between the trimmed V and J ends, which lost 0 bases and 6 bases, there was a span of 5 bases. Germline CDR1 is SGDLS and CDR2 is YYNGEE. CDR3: CASSVEADTQYF. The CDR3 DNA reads TGTGCCAGCAGCGTAGAAGCCGATACGCAGTATTTT. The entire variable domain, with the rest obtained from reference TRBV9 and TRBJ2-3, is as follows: DSGVTQTPKHLITATGQRVTLRCSPRSGDLSVYWYQQSLDQGLQFLIQYYNGEERAKGNILERFSAQQFPDLHSELNLSSLELGDSALYFCASSVEADTQYFGPGTRLTVL.

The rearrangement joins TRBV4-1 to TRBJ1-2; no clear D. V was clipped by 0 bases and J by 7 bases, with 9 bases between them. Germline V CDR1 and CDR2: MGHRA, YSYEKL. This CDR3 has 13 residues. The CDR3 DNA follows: TGCGCCAGCAGCCAAGAAGGCCCTTTTGGCTACACCTTC. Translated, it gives CASSQEGPFGYTF.

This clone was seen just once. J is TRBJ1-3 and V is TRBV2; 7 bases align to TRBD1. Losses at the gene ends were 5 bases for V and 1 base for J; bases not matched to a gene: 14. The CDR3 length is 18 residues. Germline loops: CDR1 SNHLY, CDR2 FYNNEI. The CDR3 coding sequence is TGTGCCAGCAGTTTGCGAGGACAGGCGAGCCATTCTGGAAACACCATATATTTT. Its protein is CASSLRGQASHSGNTIYF.

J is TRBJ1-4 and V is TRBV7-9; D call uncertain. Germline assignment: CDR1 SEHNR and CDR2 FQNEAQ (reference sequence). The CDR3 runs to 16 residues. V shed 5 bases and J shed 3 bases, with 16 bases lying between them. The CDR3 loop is CASSPSRPSANEKLFF. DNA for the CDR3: TGTGCCAGCAGCCCCTCGCGTCCCTCAGCTAATGAAAAACTGTTTTTT.

CDR3 residues: CASSLVGGGVQETQYF. The CDR3 DNA reads TGTGCCAGCAGCTTAGTTGGCGGGGGGGTTCAAGAGACCCAGTACTTC. The rearrangement links TRBV7-8 to TRBJ2-5; 9 bases fit TRBD2. The CDR3 has 16 amino acids. The trim removed 1 base at V and 2 bases at J, leaving 5 bases unmatched. The germline CDR1 and CDR2 sequences are SGHVS and FQNEAQ.

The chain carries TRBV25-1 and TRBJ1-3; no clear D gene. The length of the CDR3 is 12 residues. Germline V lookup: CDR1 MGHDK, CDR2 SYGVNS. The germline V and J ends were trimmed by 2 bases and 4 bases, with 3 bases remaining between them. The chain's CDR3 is CASSEPGNTIYF. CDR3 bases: TGTGCCAGCAGTGAACCCGGAAACACCATATATTTT. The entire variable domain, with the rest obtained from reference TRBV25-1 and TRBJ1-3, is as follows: EADIYQTPRYLVIGTGKKITLECSQTMGHDKMYWYQQDPGMELHLIHYSYGVNSTEKGDLSSESTVSRIRTEHFPLTLESARPSHTSQYLCASSEPGNTIYFGEGSWLTVV.

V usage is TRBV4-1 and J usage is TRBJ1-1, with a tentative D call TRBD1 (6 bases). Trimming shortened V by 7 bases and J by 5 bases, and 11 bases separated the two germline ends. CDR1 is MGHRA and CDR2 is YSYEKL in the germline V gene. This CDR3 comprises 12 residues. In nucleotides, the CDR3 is TGCGCCAGCAATGCAGGGGCGACTGAAGCTTTCTTT. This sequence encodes CASNAGATEAFF.

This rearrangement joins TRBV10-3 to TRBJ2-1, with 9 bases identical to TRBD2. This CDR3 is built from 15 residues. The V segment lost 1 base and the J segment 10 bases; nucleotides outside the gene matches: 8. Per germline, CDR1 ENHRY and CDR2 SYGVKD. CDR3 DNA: TGTGCCATCAGTGAGTGGGCTAGCGGGGACCCCGAGCAGTTCTTC. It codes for CAISEWASGDPEQFF.

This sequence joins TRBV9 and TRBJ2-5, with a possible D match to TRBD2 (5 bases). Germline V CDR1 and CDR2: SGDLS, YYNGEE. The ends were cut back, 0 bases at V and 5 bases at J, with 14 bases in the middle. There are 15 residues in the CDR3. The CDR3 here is CASSVAGDPPETQYF. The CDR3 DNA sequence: TGTGCCAGCAGCGTAGCCGGGGATCCCCCCGAGACCCAGTACTTC.

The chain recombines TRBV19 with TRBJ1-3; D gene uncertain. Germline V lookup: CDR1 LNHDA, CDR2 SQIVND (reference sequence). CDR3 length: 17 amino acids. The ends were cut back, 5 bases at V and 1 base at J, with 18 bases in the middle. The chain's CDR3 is CASSSLVTRVSGNTIYF. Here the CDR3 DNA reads TGTGCCAGTAGTTCTCTGGTAACTCGGGTATCTGGAAACACCATATATTTT. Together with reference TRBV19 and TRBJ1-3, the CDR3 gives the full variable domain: DGGITQSPKYLFRKEGQNVTLSCEQNLNHDAMYWYRQDPGQGLRLIYYSQIVNDFQKGDIAEGYSVSREKKESFPLTVTSAQKNPTAFYLCASSSLVTRVSGNTIYFGEGSWLTVV.